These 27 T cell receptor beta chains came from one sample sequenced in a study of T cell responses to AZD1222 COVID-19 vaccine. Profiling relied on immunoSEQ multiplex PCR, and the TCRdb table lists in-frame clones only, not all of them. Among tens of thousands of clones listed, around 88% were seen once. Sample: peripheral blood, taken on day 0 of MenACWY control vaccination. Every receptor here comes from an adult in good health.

CDR3 in amino acids: CSATDSLTQYF. The CDR3 nucleotides read TGCAGTGCTACGGACTCGTTAACGCAGTATTTT. The V call is TRBV20-1, the J call TRBJ2-3; weak D call: TRBD2 (5 bases). This CDR3 contains 11 residues. The germline V and J ends were trimmed by 4 bases and 9 bases, with 11 bases remaining between them. The V gene's germline CDR1 is DFQATT and CDR2 SNEGSKA (reference sequence).

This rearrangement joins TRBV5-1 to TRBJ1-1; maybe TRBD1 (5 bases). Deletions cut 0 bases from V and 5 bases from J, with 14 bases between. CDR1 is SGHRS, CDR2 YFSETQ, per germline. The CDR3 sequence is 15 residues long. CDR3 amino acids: CASSLESQGNTEAFF. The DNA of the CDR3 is TGCGCCAGCAGCTTGGAGTCTCAGGGAAATACTGAAGCTTTCTTT. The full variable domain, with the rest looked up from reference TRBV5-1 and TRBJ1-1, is KAGVTQTPRYLIKTRGQQVTLSCSPISGHRSVSWYQQTPGQGLQFLFEYFSETQRNKGNFPGRFSGRQFSNSRSEMNVSTLELGDSALYLCASSLESQGNTEAFFGQGTRLTVV.

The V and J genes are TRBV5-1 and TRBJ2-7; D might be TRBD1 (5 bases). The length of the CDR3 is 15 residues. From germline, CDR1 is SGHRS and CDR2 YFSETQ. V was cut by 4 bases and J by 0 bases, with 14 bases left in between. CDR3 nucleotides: TGCGCCAGCAGCCCTTGGGGCAGTAGCTCCTACGAGCAGTACTTC. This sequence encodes CASSPWGSSSYEQYF.

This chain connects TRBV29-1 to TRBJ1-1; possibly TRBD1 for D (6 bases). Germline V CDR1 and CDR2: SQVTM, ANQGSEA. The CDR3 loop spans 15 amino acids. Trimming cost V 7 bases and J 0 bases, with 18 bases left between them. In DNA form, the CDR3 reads TGCAGCGGCCGGGACACCCAACGGATGAACACTGAAGCTTTCTTT. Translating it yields CSGRDTQRMNTEAFF.

CDR3 nucleotides: TGCGCCAGCAGCCAAGATTGGGCACCCCTCCACTTT. Translation gives CASSQDWAPLHF. The chain links TRBV4-1 to TRBJ1-6; D is ambiguous. The ends were cut back, 0 bases at V and 11 bases at J, with 5 bases in the middle. The germline V gene has CDR1 MGHRA and CDR2 YSYEKL. There are 12 residues in the CDR3.

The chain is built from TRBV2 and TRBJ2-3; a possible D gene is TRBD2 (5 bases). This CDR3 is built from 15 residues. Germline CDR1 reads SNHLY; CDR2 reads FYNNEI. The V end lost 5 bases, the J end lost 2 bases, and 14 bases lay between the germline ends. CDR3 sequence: CASSNAAGITDTQYF. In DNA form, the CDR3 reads TGTGCCAGCAGTAATGCGGCGGGTATCACAGATACGCAGTATTTT.

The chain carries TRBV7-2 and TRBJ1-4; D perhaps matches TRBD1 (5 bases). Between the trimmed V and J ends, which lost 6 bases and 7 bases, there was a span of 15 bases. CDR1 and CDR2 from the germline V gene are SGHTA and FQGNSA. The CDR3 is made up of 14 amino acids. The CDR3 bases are TGTGCCAGCAGTCCCCGGAGACAGAGTGAAAAACTGTTTTTT. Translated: CASSPRRQSEKLFF.

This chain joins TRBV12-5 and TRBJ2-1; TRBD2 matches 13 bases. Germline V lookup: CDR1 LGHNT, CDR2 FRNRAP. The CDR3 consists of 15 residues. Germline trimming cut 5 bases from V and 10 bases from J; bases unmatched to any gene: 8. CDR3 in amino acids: CASGQGTSGEPEQFF. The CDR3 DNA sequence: TGTGCTAGTGGTCAAGGGACTAGCGGGGAACCGGAGCAGTTCTTC. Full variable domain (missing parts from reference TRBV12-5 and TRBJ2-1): DARVTQTPRHKVTEMGQEVTMRCQPILGHNTVFWYRQTMMQGLELLAYFRNRAPLDDSGMPKDRFSAEMPDATLATLKIQPSEPRDSAVYFCASGQGTSGEPEQFFGPGTRLTVL.

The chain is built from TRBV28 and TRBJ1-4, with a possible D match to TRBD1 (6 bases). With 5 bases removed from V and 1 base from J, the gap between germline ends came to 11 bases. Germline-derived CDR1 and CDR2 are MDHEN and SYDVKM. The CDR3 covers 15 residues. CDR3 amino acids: CASSEQGVTNEKLFF. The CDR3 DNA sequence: TGTGCCAGCAGTGAACAGGGAGTAACTAATGAAAAACTGTTTTTT.

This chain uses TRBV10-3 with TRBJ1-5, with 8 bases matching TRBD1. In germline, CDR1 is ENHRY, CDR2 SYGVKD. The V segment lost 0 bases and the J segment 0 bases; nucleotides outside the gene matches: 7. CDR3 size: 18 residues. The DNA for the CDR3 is TGTGCCATCAGTGAGTCTAGGCAGGGGGCCGGTAGCAATCAGCCCCAGCATTTT. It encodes CAISESRQGAGSNQPQHF.

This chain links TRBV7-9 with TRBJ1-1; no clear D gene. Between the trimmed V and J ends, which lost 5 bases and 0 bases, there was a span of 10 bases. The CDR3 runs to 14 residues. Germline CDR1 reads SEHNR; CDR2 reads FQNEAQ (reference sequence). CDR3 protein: CASSVVDMNTEAFF. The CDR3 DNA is TGTGCCAGCAGCGTTGTCGATATGAACACTGAAGCTTTCTTT.

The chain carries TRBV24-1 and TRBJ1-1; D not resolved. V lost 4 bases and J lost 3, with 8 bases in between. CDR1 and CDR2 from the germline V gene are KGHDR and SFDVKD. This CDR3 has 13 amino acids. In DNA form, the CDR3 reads TGTGCCACCAGTGACTTTGAAGACACTGAAGCTTTCTTT. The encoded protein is CATSDFEDTEAFF.

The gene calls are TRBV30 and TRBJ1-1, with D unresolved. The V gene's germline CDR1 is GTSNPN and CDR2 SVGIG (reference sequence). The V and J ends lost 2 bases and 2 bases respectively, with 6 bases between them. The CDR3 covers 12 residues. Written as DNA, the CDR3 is TGTGCCTGGAGTACAGCTAACACTGAAGCTTTCTTT. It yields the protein CAWSTANTEAFF.

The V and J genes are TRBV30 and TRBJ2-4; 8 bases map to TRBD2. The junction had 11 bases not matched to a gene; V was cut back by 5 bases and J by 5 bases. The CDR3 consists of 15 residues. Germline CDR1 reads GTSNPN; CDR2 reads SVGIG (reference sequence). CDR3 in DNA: TGTGCCTGGTCCCGACTAGCGAGAGGCCAAAACATTCAGTACTTC. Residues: CAWSRLARGQNIQYF.

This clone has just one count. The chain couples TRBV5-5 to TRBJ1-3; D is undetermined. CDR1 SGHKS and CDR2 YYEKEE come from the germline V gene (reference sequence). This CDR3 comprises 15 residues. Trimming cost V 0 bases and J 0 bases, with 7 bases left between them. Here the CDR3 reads CASSLGRISGNTIYF. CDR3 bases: TGTGCCAGCAGCTTGGGCAGAATCTCTGGAAACACCATATATTTT.

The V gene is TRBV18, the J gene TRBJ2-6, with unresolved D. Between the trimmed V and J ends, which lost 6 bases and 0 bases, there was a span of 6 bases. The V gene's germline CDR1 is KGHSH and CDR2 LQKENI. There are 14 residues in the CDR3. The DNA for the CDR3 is TGTGCCAGCTCCCCCCCCTCTGGGGCCAACGTCCTGACTTTC. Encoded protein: CASSPPSGANVLTF.

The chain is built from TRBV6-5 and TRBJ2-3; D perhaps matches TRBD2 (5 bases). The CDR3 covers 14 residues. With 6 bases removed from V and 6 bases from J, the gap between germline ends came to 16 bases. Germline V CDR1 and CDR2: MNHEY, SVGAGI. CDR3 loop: CASRPPGRGDTQYF. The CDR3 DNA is TGTGCCAGCAGGCCTCCGGGTAGAGGGGATACGCAGTATTTT.

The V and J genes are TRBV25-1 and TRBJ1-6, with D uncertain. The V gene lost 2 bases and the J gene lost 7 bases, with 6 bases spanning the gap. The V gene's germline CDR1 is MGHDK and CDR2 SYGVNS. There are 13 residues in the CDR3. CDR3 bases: TGTGCCAGCAGTGAAACATCGAATTCACCCCTCCACTTT. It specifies CASSETSNSPLHF.

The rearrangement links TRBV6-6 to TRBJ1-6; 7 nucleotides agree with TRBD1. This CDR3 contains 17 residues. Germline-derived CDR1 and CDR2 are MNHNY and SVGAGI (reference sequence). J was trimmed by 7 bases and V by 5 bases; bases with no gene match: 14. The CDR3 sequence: CASSPGTGVVSNSPLHF. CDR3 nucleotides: TGTGCCAGCAGTCCGGGAACAGGGGTAGTTTCGAATTCACCCCTCCACTTT.

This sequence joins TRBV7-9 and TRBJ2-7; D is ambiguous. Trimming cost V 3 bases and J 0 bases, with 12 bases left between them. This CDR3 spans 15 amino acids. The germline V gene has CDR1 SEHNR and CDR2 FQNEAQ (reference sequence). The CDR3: CASSFQSDYSYEQYF. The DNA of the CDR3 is TGTGCCAGCAGCTTCCAGTCAGATTACTCCTACGAGCAGTACTTC.

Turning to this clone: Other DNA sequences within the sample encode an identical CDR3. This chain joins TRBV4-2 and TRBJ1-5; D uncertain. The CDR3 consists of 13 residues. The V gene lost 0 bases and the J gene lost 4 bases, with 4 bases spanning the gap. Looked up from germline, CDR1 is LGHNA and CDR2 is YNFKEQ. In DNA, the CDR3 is TGTGCCAGCAGCCAAGAGCCGAATCAGCCCCAGCATTTT. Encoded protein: CASSQEPNQPQHF.

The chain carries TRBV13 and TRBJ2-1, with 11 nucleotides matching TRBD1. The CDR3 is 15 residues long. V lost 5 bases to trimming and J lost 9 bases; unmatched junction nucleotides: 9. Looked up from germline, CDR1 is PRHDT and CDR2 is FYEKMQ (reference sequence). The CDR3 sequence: CASSPGQGAGGEQFF. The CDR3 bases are TGTGCCAGCAGCCCAGGACAGGGGGCTGGTGGTGAGCAGTTCTTC.

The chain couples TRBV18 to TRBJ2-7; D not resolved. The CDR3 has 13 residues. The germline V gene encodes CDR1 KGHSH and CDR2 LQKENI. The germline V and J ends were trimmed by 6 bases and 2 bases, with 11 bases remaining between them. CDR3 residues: CASSAGDPYEQYF. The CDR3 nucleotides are TGTGCCAGCTCTGCCGGAGACCCCTACGAGCAGTACTTC.

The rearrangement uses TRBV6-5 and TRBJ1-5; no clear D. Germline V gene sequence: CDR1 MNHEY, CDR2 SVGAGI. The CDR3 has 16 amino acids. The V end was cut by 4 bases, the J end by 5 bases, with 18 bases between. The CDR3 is CASSFSGGIADQPQHF. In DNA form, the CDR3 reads TGTGCCAGCAGTTTTTCGGGAGGGATTGCGGATCAGCCCCAGCATTTT.

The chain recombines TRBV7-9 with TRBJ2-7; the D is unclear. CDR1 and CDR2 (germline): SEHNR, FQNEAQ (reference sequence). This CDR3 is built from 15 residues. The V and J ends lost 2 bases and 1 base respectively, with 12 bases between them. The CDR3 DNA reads TGTGCCAGCAGCTTACAGGAAACCATGTCCTACGAGCAGTACTTC. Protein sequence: CASSLQETMSYEQYF.

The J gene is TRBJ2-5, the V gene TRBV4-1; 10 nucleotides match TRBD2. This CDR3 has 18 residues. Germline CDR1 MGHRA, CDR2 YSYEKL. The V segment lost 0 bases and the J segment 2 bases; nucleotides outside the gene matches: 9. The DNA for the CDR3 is TGCGCCAGCAGCCAAGAACGAGCGGGGGGGCCGGGACAAGAGACCCAGTACTTC. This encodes CASSQERAGGPGQETQYF.

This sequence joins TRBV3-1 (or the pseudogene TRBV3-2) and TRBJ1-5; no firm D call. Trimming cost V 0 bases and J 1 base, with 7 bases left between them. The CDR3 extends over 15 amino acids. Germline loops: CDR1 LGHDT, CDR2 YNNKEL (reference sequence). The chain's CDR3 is CASSQDSRSNQPQHF. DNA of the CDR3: TGTGCCAGCAGCCAAGATTCGCGCAGCAATCAGCCCCAGCATTTT.